The source of this TCR beta chain is a study of blood T cells in healthy people across ages. Germline V CDR1 and CDR2: WSHSY, SAAADI. The CDR3 sequence is 16 residues long. Trimming removed 0 bases at V and 7 bases at J, with 15 bases between. The sample holds a few counts of this clonotype. Healthy Caucasian individuals from Russia aged roughly 6 to 90 were enrolled as donors. Drawing of peripheral blood yielded ten milliliters from each donor. Together with a sample-barcoded 5' primer, a J-beta primer mix was included in a second PCR lasting 7 to 11 cycles. The template-switch adaptor, which had 12 random nucleotides, put a tag on each cDNA molecule. MiXCR, run by TCRdb on the 5' RACE reads, gives a single entry per CDR3 protein. The sample records some 700,000 distinct CDR3 sequences, around a fifth being singletons.

What was sequenced was blood. This clonotype was sampled from a man between 65 and 85 years old in good health. The rearrangement links TRBV10-2 to TRBJ1-4, with D perhaps matching TRBD1 (6 bases). The CDR3 coding sequence is TGCGCCAGCAGTGAGTCGGGCGGGACATTCGGTGAAAAACTGTTTTTT. Translated, it gives CASSESGGTFGEKLFF.